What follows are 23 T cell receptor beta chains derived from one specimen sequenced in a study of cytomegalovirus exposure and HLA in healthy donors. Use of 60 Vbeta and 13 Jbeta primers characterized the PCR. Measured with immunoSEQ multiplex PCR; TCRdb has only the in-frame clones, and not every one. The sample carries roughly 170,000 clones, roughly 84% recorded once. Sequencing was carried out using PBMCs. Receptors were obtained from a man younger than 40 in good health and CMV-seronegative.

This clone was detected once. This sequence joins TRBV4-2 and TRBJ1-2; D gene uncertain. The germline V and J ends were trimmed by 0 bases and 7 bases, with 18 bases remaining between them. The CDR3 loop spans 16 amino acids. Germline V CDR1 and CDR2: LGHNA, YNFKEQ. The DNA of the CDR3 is TGTGCCAGCAGCCAAGAATTTAACGCGGAGGAGAGTGGCTACACCTTC. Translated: CASSQEFNAEESGYTF.

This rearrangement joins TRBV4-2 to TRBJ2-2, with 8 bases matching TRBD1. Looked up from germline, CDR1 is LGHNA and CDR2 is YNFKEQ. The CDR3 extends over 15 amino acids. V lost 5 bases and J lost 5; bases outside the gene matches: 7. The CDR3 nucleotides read TGTGCCAGCAGCGCACAGGGGGAGGTAACCGGGGAGCTGTTTTTT. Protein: CASSAQGEVTGELFF.

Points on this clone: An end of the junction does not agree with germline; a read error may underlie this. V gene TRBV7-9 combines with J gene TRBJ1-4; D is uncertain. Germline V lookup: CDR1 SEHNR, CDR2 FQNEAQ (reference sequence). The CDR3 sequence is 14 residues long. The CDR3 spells CSSSLVGGNEKLFF. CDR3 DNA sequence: TGTTCCAGCAGCTTAGTCGGCGGTAATGAAAAACTGTTTTTT.

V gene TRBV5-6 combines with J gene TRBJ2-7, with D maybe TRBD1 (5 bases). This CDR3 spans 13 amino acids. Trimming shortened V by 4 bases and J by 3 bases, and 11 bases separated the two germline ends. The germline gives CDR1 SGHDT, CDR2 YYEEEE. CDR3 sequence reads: CASSKQGRYEQYF. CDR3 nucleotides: TGTGCCAGCAGCAAGCAGGGCCGCTACGAGCAGTACTTC. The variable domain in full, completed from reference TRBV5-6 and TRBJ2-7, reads DAGVTQSPTHLIKTRGQQVTLRCSPKSGHDTVSWYQQALGQGPQFIFQYYEEEERQRGNFPDRFSGHQFPNYSSELNVNALLLGDSALYLCASSKQGRYEQYFGPGTRLTVT.

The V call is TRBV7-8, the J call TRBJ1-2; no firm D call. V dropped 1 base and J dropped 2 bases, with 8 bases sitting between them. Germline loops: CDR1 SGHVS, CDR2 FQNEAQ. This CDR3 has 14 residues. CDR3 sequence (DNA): TGTGCCAGCAGCTTAGGGCAGAAGAACTATGGCTACACCTTC. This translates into CASSLGQKNYGYTF.

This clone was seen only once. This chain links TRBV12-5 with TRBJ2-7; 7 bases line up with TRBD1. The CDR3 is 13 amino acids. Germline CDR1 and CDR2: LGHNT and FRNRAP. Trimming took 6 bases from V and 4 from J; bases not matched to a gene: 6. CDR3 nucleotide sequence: TGTGCTAGTGGCACAGGGGCAAGGTACGAGCAGTACTTC. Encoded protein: CASGTGARYEQYF.

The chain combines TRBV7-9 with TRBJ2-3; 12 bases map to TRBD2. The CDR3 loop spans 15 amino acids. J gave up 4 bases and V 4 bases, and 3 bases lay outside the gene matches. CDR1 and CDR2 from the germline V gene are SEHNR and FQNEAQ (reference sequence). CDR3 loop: CASSSLAGGPDTQYF. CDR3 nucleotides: TGTGCCAGCAGCTCCCTAGCGGGAGGGCCAGATACGCAGTATTTT.

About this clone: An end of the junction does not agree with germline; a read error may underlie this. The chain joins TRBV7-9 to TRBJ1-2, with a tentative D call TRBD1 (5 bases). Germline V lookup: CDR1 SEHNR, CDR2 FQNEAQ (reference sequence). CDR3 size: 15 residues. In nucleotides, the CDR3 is TGTTCCAGCAGCTTTTCCCACCCCCGACAGTATGGCTACACCTTC. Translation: CSSSFSHPRQYGYTF.

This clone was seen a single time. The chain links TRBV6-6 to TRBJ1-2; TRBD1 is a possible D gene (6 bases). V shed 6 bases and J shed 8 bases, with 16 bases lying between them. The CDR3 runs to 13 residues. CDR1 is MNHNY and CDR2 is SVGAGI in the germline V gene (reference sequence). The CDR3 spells CASRGRGIEGYTF. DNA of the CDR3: TGTGCCAGCAGGGGCAGGGGAATAGAAGGCTACACCTTC.

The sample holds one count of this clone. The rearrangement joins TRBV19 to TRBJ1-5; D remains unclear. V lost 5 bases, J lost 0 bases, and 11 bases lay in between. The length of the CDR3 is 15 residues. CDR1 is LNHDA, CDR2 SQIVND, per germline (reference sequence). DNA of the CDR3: TGTGCCAGTAGTCTAACTGGTTTTAGCAATCAGCCCCAGCATTTT. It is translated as CASSLTGFSNQPQHF.

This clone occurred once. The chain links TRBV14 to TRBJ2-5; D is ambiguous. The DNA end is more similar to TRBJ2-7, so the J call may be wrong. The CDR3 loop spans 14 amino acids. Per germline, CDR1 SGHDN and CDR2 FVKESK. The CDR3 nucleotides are TGTGCCAGCAGCCAAGATCTTGGGGACTACGAGCAGTACTTC. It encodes CASSQDLGDYEQYF.

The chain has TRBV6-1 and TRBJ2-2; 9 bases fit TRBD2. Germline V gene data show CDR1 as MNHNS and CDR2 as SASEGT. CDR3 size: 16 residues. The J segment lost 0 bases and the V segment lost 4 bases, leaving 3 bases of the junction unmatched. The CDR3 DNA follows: TGTGCCAGCAGTGGAGGCGGGAGGGCGAACACCGGGGAGCTGTTTTTT. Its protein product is CASSGGGRANTGELFF.

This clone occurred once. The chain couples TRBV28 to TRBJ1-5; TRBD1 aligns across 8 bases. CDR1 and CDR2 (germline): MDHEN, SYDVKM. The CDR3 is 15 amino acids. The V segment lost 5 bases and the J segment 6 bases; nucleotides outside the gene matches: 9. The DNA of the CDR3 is TGTGCCAGCAGTCCTGCAGGGGGCCCCCCTCAGCCCCAGCATTTT. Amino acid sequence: CASSPAGGPPQPQHF.

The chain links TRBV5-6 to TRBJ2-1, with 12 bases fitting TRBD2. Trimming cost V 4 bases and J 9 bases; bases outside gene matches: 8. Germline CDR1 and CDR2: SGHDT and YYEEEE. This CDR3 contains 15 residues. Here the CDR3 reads CASSELAGGWGEQFF. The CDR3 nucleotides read TGTGCCAGCAGCGAGCTAGCGGGAGGGTGGGGTGAGCAGTTCTTC.

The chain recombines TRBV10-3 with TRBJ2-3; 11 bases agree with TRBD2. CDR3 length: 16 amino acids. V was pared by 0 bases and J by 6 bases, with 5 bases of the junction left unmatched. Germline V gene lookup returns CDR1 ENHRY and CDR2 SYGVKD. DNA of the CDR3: TGTGCCATCAGTGAGTCAGGACTAGCGGGTGTCGATACGCAGTATTTT. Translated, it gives CAISESGLAGVDTQYF.

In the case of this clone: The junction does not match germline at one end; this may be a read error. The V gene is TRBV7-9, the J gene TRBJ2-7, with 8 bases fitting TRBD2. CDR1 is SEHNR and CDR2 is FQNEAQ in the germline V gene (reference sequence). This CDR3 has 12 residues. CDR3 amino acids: CSSSFAGGEQYF. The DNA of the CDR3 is TGTTCCAGCAGCTTTGCGGGGGGTGAGCAGTACTTC.

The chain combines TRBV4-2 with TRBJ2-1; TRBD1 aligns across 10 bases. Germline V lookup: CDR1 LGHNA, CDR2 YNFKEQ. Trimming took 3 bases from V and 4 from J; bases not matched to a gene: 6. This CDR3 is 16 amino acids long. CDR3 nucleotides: TGTGCCAGCAGCCAGGTCCGGGACAGGGGTTACAATGAGCAGTTCTTC. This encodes CASSQVRDRGYNEQFF.

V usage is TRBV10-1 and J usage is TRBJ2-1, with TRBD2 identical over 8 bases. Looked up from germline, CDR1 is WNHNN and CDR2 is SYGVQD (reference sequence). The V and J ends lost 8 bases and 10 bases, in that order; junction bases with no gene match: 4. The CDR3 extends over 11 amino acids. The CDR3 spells CASDRLAEQFF. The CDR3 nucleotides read TGCGCCAGCGATAGACTAGCGGAGCAGTTCTTC.

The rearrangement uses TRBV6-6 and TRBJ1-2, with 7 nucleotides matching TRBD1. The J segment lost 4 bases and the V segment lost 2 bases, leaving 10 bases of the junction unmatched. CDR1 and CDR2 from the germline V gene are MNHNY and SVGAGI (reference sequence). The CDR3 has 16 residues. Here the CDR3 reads CASSYTGRTGSYGYTF. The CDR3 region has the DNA TGTGCCAGCAGTTACACGGGCCGGACAGGATCCTATGGCTACACCTTC.

CDR3 DNA sequence: TGTGCCAGCACGAGTTGGGACAGGGGGGACGGTGGCTACACCTTC. This sequence encodes CASTSWDRGDGGYTF. The chain combines TRBV7-9 with TRBJ1-2; 11 bases are a match to TRBD1. With V trimmed by 7 bases and J by 7 bases, 11 bases remained unmatched. CDR1 and CDR2 from the germline V gene are SEHNR and FQNEAQ (reference sequence). This CDR3 contains 15 residues.

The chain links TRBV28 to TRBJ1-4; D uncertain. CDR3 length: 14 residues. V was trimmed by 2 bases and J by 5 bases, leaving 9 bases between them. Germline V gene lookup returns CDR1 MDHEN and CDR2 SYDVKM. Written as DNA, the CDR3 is TGTGCCAGCAGTTTAAGGGCGGGAAATGAAAAACTGTTTTTT. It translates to CASSLRAGNEKLFF.

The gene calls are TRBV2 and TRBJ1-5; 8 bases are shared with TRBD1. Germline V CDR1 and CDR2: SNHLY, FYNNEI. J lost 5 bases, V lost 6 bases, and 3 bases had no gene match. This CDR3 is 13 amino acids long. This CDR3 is CASRGQGDQPQHF. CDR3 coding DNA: TGTGCCAGCAGAGGACAGGGAGATCAGCCCCAGCATTTT.

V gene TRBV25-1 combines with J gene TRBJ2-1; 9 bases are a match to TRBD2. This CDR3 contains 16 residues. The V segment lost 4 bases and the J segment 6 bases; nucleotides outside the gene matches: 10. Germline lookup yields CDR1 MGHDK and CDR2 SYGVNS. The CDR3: CASSVLGAGGANEQFF. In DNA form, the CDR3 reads TGTGCCAGCAGTGTTCTTGGAGCGGGAGGAGCCAATGAGCAGTTCTTC.